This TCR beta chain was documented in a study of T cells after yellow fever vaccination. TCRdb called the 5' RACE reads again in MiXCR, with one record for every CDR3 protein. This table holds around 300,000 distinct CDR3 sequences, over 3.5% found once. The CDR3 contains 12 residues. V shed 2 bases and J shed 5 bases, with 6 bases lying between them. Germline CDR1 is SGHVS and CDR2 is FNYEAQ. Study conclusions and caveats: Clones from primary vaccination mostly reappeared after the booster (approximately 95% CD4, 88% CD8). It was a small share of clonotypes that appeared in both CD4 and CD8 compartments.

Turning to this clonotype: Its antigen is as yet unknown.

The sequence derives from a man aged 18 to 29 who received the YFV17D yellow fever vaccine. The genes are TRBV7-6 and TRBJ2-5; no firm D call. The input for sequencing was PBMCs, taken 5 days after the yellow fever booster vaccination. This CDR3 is CASSLPYETQYF. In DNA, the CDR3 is TGTGCCAGCAGCTTACCGTATGAGACCCAGTACTTC.